This T cell receptor (beta chain) appears in the sequencing data of a study of blood T cells in healthy people across ages. Findings of the study overall: Using unsorted PBMCs precluded a conclusive naive versus antigen-experienced comparison. Age advanced and TCR beta diversity per million T cells fell, roughly linearly.

The use of a sample-barcoded 5' primer and a J-beta primer mix characterized a second PCR of about 7 to 12 cycles. TCRdb independently ran MiXCR on the 5' RACE reads; one entry per CDR3 protein. Among about 1.5 million distinct CDR3 sequences listed, 35% to 45% were seen once. This CDR3 is built from 13 residues. V was shortened by 3 bases and J by 4 bases, with 12 bases between the two germline ends. Germline V gene lookup returns CDR1 SQVTM and CDR2 ANQGSEA. In each sample, at least 6.5 million PBMCs were isolated. This clonotype has only a few counts. Its antigen is unknown. The genes are TRBV29-1 and TRBJ2-5, with D possibly being TRBD2 (5 bases). The sequencing sample was made of blood. This TCR was sampled from a woman aged 18-30 years in good health. The CDR3 loop reads CSVDGLMGETQYF. In DNA, the CDR3 is TGCAGCGTTGACGGACTGATGGGAGAGACCCAGTACTTC.